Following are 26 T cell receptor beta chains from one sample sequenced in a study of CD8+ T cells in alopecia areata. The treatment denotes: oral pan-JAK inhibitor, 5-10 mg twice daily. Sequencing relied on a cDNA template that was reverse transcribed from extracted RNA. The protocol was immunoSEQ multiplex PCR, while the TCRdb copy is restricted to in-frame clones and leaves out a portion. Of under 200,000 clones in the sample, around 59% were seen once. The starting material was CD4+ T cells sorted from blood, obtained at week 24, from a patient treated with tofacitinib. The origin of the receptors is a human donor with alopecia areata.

CDR3 DNA: TGTGCCAGCGGCCGGCCAGGGGGAATGGACTATGGCTACACCTTC. This encodes CASGRPGGMDYGYTF. The rearrangement uses TRBV6-5 and TRBJ1-2; TRBD1 aligns across 7 bases. The CDR3 is 15 amino acids. After removal of 8 bases from V and 3 bases from J, the junction contained 12 bases not matched to a gene. Germline assignment: CDR1 MNHEY and CDR2 SVGAGI.

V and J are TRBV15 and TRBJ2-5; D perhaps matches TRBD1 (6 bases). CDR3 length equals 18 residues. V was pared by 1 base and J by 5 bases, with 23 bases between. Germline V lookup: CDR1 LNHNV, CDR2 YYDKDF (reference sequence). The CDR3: CATSRVLTGHRDGETQYF. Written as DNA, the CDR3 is TGTGCCACCAGCAGAGTTCTTACGGGACACCGCGATGGGGAGACCCAGTACTTC.

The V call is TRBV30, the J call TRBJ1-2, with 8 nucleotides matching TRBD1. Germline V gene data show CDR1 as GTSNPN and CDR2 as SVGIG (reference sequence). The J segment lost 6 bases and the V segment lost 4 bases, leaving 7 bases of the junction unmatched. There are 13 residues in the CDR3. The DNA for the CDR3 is TGTGCCTGGAAGTCGGCAGGGGGCAATGGCTACACCTTC. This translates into CAWKSAGGNGYTF. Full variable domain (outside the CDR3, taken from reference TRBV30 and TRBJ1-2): SQTIHQWPATLVQPVGSPLSLECTVEGTSNPNLYWYRQAAGRGLQLLFYSVGIGQISSEVPQNLSASRPQDRQFILSSKKLLLSDSGFYLCAWKSAGGNGYTFGSGTRLTVV.

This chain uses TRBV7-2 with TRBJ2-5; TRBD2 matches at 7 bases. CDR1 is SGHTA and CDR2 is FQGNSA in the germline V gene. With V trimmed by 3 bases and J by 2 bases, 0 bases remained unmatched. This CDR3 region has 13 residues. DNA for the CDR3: TGTGCCAGCAGCTTTAGCGGGCAAGAGACCCAGTACTTC. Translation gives CASSFSGQETQYF.

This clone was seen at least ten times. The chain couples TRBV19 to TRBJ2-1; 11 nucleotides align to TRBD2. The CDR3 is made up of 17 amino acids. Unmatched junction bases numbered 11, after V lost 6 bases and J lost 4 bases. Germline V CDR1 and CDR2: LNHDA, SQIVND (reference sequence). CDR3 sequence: CASRNDGTSGRYNEQFF. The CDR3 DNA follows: TGTGCCAGTAGGAATGACGGGACTAGCGGAAGATACAATGAGCAGTTCTTC.

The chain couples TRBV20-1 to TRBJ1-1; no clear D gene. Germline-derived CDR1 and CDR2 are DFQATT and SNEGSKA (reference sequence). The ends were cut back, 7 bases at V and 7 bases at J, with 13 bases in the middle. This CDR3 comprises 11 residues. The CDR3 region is CSVPRSIEAFF. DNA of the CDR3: TGCAGTGTTCCACGGTCCATTGAAGCTTTCTTT.

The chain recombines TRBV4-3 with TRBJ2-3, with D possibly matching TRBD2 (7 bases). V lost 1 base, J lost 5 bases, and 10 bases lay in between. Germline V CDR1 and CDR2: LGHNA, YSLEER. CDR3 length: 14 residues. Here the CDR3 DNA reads TGCGCCAGCAGCCAAGGGGGGGGGCAAGATACGCAGTATTTT. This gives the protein CASSQGGGQDTQYF.

CDR3 DNA sequence: TGTGCCTGGAGTGTACTGGGGCAAGGGGAAGCTTTCTTT. It codes for CAWSVLGQGEAFF. The chain combines TRBV30 with TRBJ1-1; D is possibly TRBD1 (5 bases). Trimming took 0 bases from V and 8 from J, leaving 13 bases between them. CDR3 length equals 13 residues. The germline CDR1 and CDR2 sequences are GTSNPN and SVGIG (reference sequence).

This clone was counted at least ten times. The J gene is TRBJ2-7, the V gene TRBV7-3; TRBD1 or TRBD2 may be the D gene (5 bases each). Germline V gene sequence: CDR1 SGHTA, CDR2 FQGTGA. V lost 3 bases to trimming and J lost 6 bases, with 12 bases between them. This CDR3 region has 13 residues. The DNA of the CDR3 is TGTGCCAGCAGCTTCCGGGACGGCTCCGAGCAGTACTTC. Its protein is CASSFRDGSEQYF.

The CDR3 coding sequence is TGCAGCGTCGGGTACCAAGAGACCCAGTACTTC. Its translation is CSVGYQETQYF. The rearrangement joins TRBV29-1 to TRBJ2-5, with no clear D. Trimming removed 6 bases from V and 0 bases from J, with 5 bases in between. The length of the CDR3 is 11 residues. CDR1 is SQVTM and CDR2 is ANQGSEA in the germline V gene.

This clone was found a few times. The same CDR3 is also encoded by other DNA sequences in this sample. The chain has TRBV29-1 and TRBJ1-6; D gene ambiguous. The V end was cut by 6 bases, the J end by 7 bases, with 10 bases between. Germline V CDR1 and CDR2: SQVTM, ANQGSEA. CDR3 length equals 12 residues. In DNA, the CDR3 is TGCAGCGTGGGTGAGAGAAATTCACCCCTCCACTTT. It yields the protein CSVGERNSPLHF.

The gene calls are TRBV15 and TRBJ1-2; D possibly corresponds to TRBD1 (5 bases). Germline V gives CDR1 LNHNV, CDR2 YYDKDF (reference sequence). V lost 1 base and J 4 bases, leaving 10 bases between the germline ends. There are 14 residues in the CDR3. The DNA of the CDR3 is TGTGCCACCAGCAGAGGCGGGGGTATCTATGGCTACACCTTC. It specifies CATSRGGGIYGYTF.

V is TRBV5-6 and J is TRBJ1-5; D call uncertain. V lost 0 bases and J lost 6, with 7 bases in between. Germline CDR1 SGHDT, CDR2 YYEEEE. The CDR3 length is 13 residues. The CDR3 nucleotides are TGTGCCAGCAGCTTGGATCCGCGTCAGCCCCAGCATTTT. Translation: CASSLDPRQPQHF.

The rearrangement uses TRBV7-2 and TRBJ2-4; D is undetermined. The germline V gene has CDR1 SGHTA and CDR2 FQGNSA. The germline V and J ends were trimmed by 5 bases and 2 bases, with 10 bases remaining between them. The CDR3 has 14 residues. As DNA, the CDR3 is TGTGCCAGCAGCCCTCAAGGGACCAAAAACATTCAGTACTTC. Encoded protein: CASSPQGTKNIQYF.

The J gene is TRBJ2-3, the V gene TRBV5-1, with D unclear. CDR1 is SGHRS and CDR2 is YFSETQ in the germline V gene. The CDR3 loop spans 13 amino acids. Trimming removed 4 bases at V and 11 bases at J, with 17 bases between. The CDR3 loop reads CASSLEWSGRQYF. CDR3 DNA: TGCGCCAGCAGCCTAGAGTGGTCCGGAAGGCAGTATTTT. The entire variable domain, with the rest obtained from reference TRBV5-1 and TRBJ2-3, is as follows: KAGVTQTPRYLIKTRGQQVTLSCSPISGHRSVSWYQQTPGQGLQFLFEYFSETQRNKGNFPGRFSGRQFSNSRSEMNVSTLELGDSALYLCASSLEWSGRQYFGPGTRLTVL.

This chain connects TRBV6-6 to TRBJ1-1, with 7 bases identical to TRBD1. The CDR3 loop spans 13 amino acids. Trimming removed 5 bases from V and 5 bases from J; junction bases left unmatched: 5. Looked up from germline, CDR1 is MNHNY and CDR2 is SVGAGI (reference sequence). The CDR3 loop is CASSPQGGTEAFF. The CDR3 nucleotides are TGTGCCAGCAGTCCTCAGGGGGGGACTGAAGCTTTCTTT.

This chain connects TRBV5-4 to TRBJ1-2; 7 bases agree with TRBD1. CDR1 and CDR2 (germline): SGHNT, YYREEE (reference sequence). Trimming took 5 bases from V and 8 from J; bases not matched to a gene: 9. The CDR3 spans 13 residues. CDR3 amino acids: CASSPNRGGGYTF. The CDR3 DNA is TGTGCCAGCAGTCCCAACAGGGGTGGGGGCTACACCTTC.

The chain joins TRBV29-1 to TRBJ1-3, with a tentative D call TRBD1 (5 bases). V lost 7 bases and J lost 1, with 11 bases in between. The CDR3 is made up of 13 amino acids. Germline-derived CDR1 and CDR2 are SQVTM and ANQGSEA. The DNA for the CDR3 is TGCAGCGCCGTGAGGGGTTCTGGAAACACCATATATTTT. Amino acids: CSAVRGSGNTIYF.

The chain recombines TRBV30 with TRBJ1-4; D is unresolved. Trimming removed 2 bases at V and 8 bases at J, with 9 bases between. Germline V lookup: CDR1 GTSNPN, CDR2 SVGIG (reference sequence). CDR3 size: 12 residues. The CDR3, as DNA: TGTGCCTGGAGTATAAGACCCGAAAAACTGTTTTTT. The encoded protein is CAWSIRPEKLFF.

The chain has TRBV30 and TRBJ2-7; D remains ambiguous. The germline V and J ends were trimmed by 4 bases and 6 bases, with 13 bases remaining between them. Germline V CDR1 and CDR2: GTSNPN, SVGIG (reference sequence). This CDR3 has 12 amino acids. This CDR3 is CAWTPNVAEQYF. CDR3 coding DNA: TGTGCCTGGACCCCCAATGTGGCCGAGCAGTACTTC.

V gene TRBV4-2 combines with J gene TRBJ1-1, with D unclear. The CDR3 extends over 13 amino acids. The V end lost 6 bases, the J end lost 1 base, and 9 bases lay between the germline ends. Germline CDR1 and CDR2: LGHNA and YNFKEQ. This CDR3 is CASRGPRNTEAFF. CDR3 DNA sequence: TGTGCCAGCAGAGGCCCTAGGAACACTGAAGCTTTCTTT.

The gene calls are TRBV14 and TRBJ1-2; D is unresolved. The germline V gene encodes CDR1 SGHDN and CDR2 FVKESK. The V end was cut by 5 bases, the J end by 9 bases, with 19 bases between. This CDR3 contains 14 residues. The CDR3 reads CASSYAVWGSRYTF. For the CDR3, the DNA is TGTGCCAGCAGCTACGCCGTTTGGGGTTCTCGCTACACCTTC.

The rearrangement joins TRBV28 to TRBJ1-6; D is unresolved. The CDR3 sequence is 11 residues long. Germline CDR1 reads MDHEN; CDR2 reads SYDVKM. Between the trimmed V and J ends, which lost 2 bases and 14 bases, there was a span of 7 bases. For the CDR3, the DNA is TGTGCCAGCAGTTTAGGGCGGGCCCTCCACTTT. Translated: CASSLGRALHF.

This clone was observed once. CDR3 bases: TGTGCCAGCGGGACTGGATTGAGGAATCAGCCCCAGCATTTT. It yields the protein CASGTGLRNQPQHF. The chain joins TRBV2 to TRBJ1-5, with D maybe TRBD1 (5 bases). Deletions cut 8 bases from V and 4 bases from J, with 15 bases between. Per germline, CDR1 SNHLY and CDR2 FYNNEI. The CDR3 is 14 amino acids.

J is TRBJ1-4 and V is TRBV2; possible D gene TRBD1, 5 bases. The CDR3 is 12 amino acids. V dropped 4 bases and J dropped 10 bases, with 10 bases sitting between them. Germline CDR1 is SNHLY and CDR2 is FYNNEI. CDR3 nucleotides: TGTGCCAGCAGTGCAGTCCAGGGAAAACTGTTTTTT. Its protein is CASSAVQGKLFF.

The CDR3: CASSNTKTNLRATDTQYF. The CDR3 DNA sequence: TGTGCCAGCAGTAATACCAAAACTAACCTGAGAGCCACAGATACGCAGTATTTT. The chain carries TRBV2 and TRBJ2-3; D not resolved. Trimming removed 5 bases from V and 2 bases from J, with 23 bases in between. Germline-derived CDR1 and CDR2 are SNHLY and FYNNEI. This CDR3 has 18 residues. Combining the CDR3 with reference TRBV2 and TRBJ2-3 gives the whole variable domain EPEVTQTPSHQVTQMGQEVILRCVPISNHLYFYWYRQILGQKVEFLVSFYNNEISEKSEIFDDQFSVERPDGSNFTLKIRSTKLEDSAMYFCASSNTKTNLRATDTQYFGPGTRLTVL.